These T cell receptor beta chains were read from a single sample in a study of blood T cell repertoires in COVID-19. The repertoire was sequenced with immunoSEQ multiplex PCR; TCRdb's copy has only in-frame clones and lacks some. This table has about 120,000 clones, over 70% appearing once. The specimen sequenced was peripheral blood. The receptors stem from a man in his 70s with acute or convalescent COVID-19. The CDR3 runs from the conserved cysteine through the conserved F or W. D genes are given only for firm matches. The size entry is marked missing in some rows and otherwise reads once, few, many or a size class.

j_gene: TRBJ1-4; v_gene: TRBV7-3; abundance: .; d_gene: .; CDR3aa: CASSLMGRNNEKLFF; CDR3nt: TGTGCCAGCAGCTTAATGGGCCGAAATAATGAAAAACTGTTTTTT
j_gene: TRBJ2-7; v_gene: TRBV6-5; abundance: .; d_gene: .; CDR3aa: CASSYQDSAYEQYF; CDR3nt: TGTGCCAGCAGCTACCAGGACAGTGCCTACGAGCAGTACTTC
j_gene: TRBJ2-1; v_gene: TRBV28; abundance: .; d_gene: .; CDR3aa: CASSQSQGNNGNEQFF; CDR3nt: TGTGCCAGCAGTCAGTCCCAGGGCAACAACGGGAATGAGCAGTTCTTC
j_gene: TRBJ1-1; v_gene: TRBV5-1; abundance: .; d_gene: TRBD1; CDR3aa: CASSLAGGMNTEAFF; CDR3nt: TGCGCCAGCAGCTTGGCAGGGGGCATGAACACTGAAGCTTTCTTT
j_gene: TRBJ1-1; v_gene: TRBV18; abundance: .; d_gene: TRBD1; CDR3aa: CASSSQTGGETEAFF; CDR3nt: TGTGCCAGCTCATCACAAACAGGGGGAGAGACTGAAGCTTTCTTT
j_gene: TRBJ1-1; v_gene: TRBV19; abundance: .; d_gene: .; CDR3aa: CASNRVLAEAFF; CDR3nt: TGTGCCAGTAATCGGGTATTAGCTGAAGCTTTCTTT
j_gene: TRBJ1-2; v_gene: TRBV7-9; abundance: once; d_gene: TRBD1; CDR3aa: CASSLRGTAINYGYTF; CDR3nt: TGTGCCAGCAGCTTAAGAGGGACAGCCATAAACTATGGCTACACCTTC
j_gene: TRBJ1-5; v_gene: TRBV30; abundance: few; d_gene: TRBD1; CDR3aa: CAWSATGGYQPQHF; CDR3nt: TGTGCCTGGAGTGCGACAGGGGGATATCAGCCCCAGCATTTT
j_gene: TRBJ2-7; v_gene: TRBV4-2; abundance: few; d_gene: TRBD1; CDR3aa: CASGTGGEQYF; CDR3nt: TGTGCCTCCGGGACAGGGGGAGAGCAGTACTTC
j_gene: TRBJ1-2; v_gene: TRBV5-1; abundance: once; d_gene: .; CDR3aa: CASSLGQEPGNYGYTF; CDR3nt: TGCGCCAGCAGCTTGGGACAGGAGCCCGGTAACTATGGCTACACCTTC
j_gene: TRBJ1-5; v_gene: TRBV9; abundance: .; d_gene: TRBD1; CDR3aa: CASSVMTGEDSNQPQHF; CDR3nt: TGTGCCAGCAGCGTTATGACAGGGGAGGATAGCAATCAGCCCCAGCATTTT
j_gene: TRBJ1-5; v_gene: TRBV19; abundance: .; d_gene: .; CDR3aa: CASRWGGSNQPQHF; CDR3nt: TGTGCCAGTAGGTGGGGGGGTAGCAATCAGCCCCAGCATTTT
j_gene: TRBJ1-1; v_gene: TRBV11-2; abundance: .; d_gene: .; CDR3aa: CASLTHAGPEAFF; CDR3nt: TGTGCCAGCCTAACCCACGCGGGCCCTGAAGCTTTCTTT
j_gene: TRBJ1-1; v_gene: TRBV24-1; abundance: .; d_gene: TRBD1; CDR3aa: CATRGDRANTEAFF; CDR3nt: TGTGCCACCAGGGGGGACAGGGCGAACACTGAAGCTTTCTTT
j_gene: TRBJ1-5; v_gene: TRBV28; abundance: .; d_gene: .; CDR3aa: CASSLYTRPNQPQHF; CDR3nt: TGTGCCAGCAGTTTATACACACGCCCCAATCAGCCCCAGCATTTT
j_gene: TRBJ1-5; v_gene: TRBV7-2; abundance: .; d_gene: .; CDR3aa: CASSLRVGRVNQPQHF; CDR3nt: TGTGCCAGCAGCTTAAGGGTTGGCAGGGTCAATCAGCCCCAGCATTTT
j_gene: TRBJ1-3; v_gene: TRBV11-2; abundance: .; d_gene: TRBD1; CDR3aa: CASSRGQGENTIYF; CDR3nt: TGTGCCAGCAGCCGGGGACAGGGCGAAAACACCATATATTTT
j_gene: TRBJ1-4; v_gene: TRBV2; abundance: .; d_gene: TRBD1; CDR3aa: CASTLVPGQGAGEKLFF; CDR3nt: TGTGCCAGCACCTTAGTCCCGGGACAGGGGGCGGGTGAAAAACTGTTTTTT
j_gene: TRBJ1-5; v_gene: TRBV24-1; abundance: .; d_gene: .; CDR3aa: CATSPINSNQPQHF; CDR3nt: TGTGCCACCTCCCCTATCAACTCCAATCAGCCCCAGCATTTT
j_gene: TRBJ1-5; v_gene: TRBV6-4; abundance: once; d_gene: TRBD1; CDR3aa: CASRRDSNSNQPQHF; CDR3nt: TGTGCCAGCAGGCGGGACAGTAATAGCAATCAGCCCCAGCATTTT
j_gene: TRBJ1-6; v_gene: TRBV19; abundance: .; d_gene: .; CDR3aa: CASRMTGAYNSPLHF; CDR3nt: TGTGCCAGTAGGATGACAGGAGCCTATAATTCACCCCTCCACTTT
j_gene: TRBJ1-5; v_gene: TRBV15; abundance: .; d_gene: TRBD1; CDR3aa: CATSRPGTVNQPQHF; CDR3nt: TGTGCCACCAGCAGACCCGGGACAGTGAATCAGCCCCAGCATTTT
j_gene: TRBJ1-1; v_gene: TRBV5-1; abundance: .; d_gene: TRBD1; CDR3aa: CASSLIPGQGYAEAFF; CDR3nt: TGCGCCAGCAGCTTAATCCCGGGACAGGGGTACGCTGAAGCTTTCTTT
j_gene: TRBJ1-2; v_gene: TRBV25-1; abundance: .; d_gene: .; CDR3aa: CASSEWGEGYGYTF; CDR3nt: TGTGCCAGCAGTGAATGGGGGGAAGGCTATGGCTACACCTTC
j_gene: TRBJ1-1; v_gene: TRBV5-4; abundance: .; d_gene: .; CDR3aa: CASSLDGMGGTEAFF; CDR3nt: TGTGCCAGCAGCTTAGACGGGATGGGGGGCACTGAAGCTTTCTTT
j_gene: TRBJ1-1; v_gene: TRBV27; abundance: once; d_gene: TRBD1; CDR3aa: CASSPQGADTEAFF; CDR3nt: TGTGCCAGCAGTCCACAGGGGGCGGACACTGAAGCTTTCTTT
j_gene: TRBJ1-2; v_gene: TRBV3-1/TRBV3-2; abundance: .; d_gene: TRBD1; CDR3aa: CASSSQGQAHGYTF; CDR3nt: TGTGCCAGCAGCTCCCAGGGACAGGCTCATGGCTACACCTTC
j_gene: TRBJ2-5; v_gene: TRBV11-3; abundance: .; d_gene: TRBD1; CDR3aa: CASRQQGPTQYF; CDR3nt: TGTGCCAGCAGACAACAGGGGCCGACCCAGTACTTC
j_gene: TRBJ2-3; v_gene: TRBV5-4; abundance: .; d_gene: .; CDR3aa: CASSLRTSTDTQYF; CDR3nt: TGTGCCAGCAGCTTGAGGACTTCCACAGATACGCAGTATTTT
j_gene: TRBJ2-7; v_gene: TRBV15; abundance: .; d_gene: TRBD2; CDR3aa: CATAAGGGPGYEQYF; CDR3nt: TGTGCCACCGCAGCGGGGGGCGGTCCGGGGTACGAGCAGTACTTC
j_gene: TRBJ2-7; v_gene: TRBV7-2; abundance: .; d_gene: TRBD2; CDR3aa: CASSLGAGTSGYEQYF; CDR3nt: TGTGCCAGCAGCTTAGGTGCCGGGACTAGCGGCTACGAGCAGTACTTC